These 17 T cell receptor beta chains originate from one sample sequenced in a study of technical replicates of blood from a handful of donors (dated by TCRdb to 2016 to 2017). The protocol used for the library was the immunoSEQ multiplex PCR assay. TCRdb's version of the immuneACCESS table is confined to in-frame rearrangements and falls short of the full clone set. An unresolved V gene accounts for under half of the shortfall where checked; the remainder is of unknown origin. In this sample the table shows some 66,000 clones, roughly 88% of which occur a single time. 4.6% of the sample belongs to the ten largest clones. Sequencing was done on a sample of PBMCs. The receptor set was obtained from a human donor in good health. Some clones in this sample may be carry-over from other donors' samples.

The rearrangement uses TRBV7-9 and TRBJ2-1; 10 bases map to TRBD2. This CDR3 has 16 amino acids. Unmatched junction bases numbered 8, after V lost 1 base and J lost 8 bases. Germline CDR1 and CDR2: SEHNR and FQNEAQ (reference sequence). This chain's CDR3 is CASSLDRVAGGDEQFF. The CDR3 DNA follows: TGTGCCAGCAGCTTAGATCGGGTAGCGGGAGGTGATGAGCAGTTCTTC.

The chain joins TRBV7-8 to TRBJ1-6; D remains ambiguous. With 0 bases removed from V and 7 bases from J, the gap between germline ends came to 10 bases. Germline CDR1 and CDR2: SGHVS and FQNEAQ. The CDR3 contains 15 residues. CDR3 in DNA: TGTGCCAGCAGCTTAGCGCCAGGAACCAATTCACCCCTCCACTTT. This translates into CASSLAPGTNSPLHF.

The chain joins TRBV6-1 to TRBJ1-2, with TRBD1 matching 7 bases. J lost 7 bases, V lost 6 bases, and 8 bases had no gene match. The CDR3 runs 13 residues. Germline V lookup: CDR1 MNHNS, CDR2 SASEGT. DNA of the CDR3: TGTGCCAGCAGGAGCGACAGGGCTCGTGGCTACACCTTC. The encoded protein is CASRSDRARGYTF.

The rearrangement links TRBV7-9 to TRBJ1-2, with 7 bases that match TRBD1. After removal of 0 bases from V and 5 bases from J, the junction contained 9 bases not matched to a gene. Germline loops: CDR1 SEHNR, CDR2 FQNEAQ (reference sequence). The CDR3 has 16 amino acids. The CDR3 nucleotides read TGTGCCAGCAGCTTAGCGGGGGACAGACGATTATATGGCTACACCTTC. It yields the protein CASSLAGDRRLYGYTF.

The chain has TRBV9 and TRBJ1-6, with TRBD1 identical over 9 bases. CDR1 is SGDLS, CDR2 YYNGEE, per germline. This CDR3 contains 15 residues. The ends lost 4 bases at V and 7 bases at J; junction bases unmatched: 6. The CDR3 sequence is CASSTPGTGNSPLHF. Written as DNA, the CDR3 is TGTGCCAGCAGCACCCCCGGGACAGGGAATTCACCCCTCCACTTT.

This chain joins TRBV28 and TRBJ1-5; D is ambiguous. This CDR3 spans 20 amino acids. V was pared by 5 bases and J by 0 bases, with 26 bases between. The germline V gene encodes CDR1 MDHEN and CDR2 SYDVKM. CDR3 in DNA: TGTGCCAGCAGTAGAACTGCCCGTCGAGCGGCGGGATATAGCAATCAGCCCCAGCATTTT. This translates into CASSRTARRAAGYSNQPQHF. Full variable domain (remainder filled in from reference TRBV28 and TRBJ1-5): DVKVTQSSRYLVKRTGEKVFLECVQDMDHENMFWYRQDPGLGLRLIYFSYDVKMKEKGDIPEGYSVSREKKERFSLILESASTNQTSMYLCASSRTARRAAGYSNQPQHFGDGTRLSIL.

The chain has TRBV7-2 and TRBJ1-2; no clear D gene. The length of the CDR3 is 14 residues. V lost 7 bases and J 2 bases, leaving 14 bases between the germline ends. The germline gives CDR1 SGHTA, CDR2 FQGNSA. CDR3 amino acids: CASNRSPGNYGYTF. The CDR3 DNA reads TGTGCCAGCAACCGTTCGCCCGGGAACTATGGCTACACCTTC. Variable domain in full (rest from reference TRBV7-2 and TRBJ1-2): GAGVSQSPSNKVTEKGKDVELRCDPISGHTALYWYRQSLGQGLEFLIYFQGNSAPDKSGLPSDRFSAERTGGSVSTLTIQRTQQEDSAVYLCASNRSPGNYGYTFGSGTRLTVV.

The rearrangement uses TRBV6-6 and TRBJ2-3; 8 bases align to TRBD2. This CDR3 has 15 residues. V was pared by 2 bases and J by 4 bases, with 5 bases of the junction left unmatched. Germline V lookup: CDR1 MNHNY, CDR2 SVGAGI (reference sequence). DNA for the CDR3: TGTGCCAGCAGTTACGGAGGACTAGCTTCAGATACGCAGTATTTT. This gives the protein CASSYGGLASDTQYF.

The chain is built from TRBV9 and TRBJ2-5; TRBD2 matches at 8 bases. Germline V lookup: CDR1 SGDLS, CDR2 YYNGEE. With V trimmed by 3 bases and J by 4 bases, 11 bases remained unmatched. The CDR3 is made up of 16 amino acids. The DNA of the CDR3 is TGTGCCAGCAGCGAGGGACCGGGGGGGCCAGGAGAGACCCAGTACTTC. It codes for CASSEGPGGPGETQYF. Looking up the rest from reference TRBV9 and TRBJ2-5 gives the full variable domain: DSGVTQTPKHLITATGQRVTLRCSPRSGDLSVYWYQQSLDQGLQFLIQYYNGEERAKGNILERFSAQQFPDLHSELNLSSLELGDSALYFCASSEGPGGPGETQYFGPGTRLLVL.

The V and J genes are TRBV19 and TRBJ1-5; 7 nucleotides agree with TRBD1. The CDR3 sequence is 15 residues long. With V trimmed by 3 bases and J by 2 bases, 4 bases remained unmatched. Germline V lookup: CDR1 LNHDA, CDR2 SQIVND (reference sequence). CDR3 residues: CASSMGDRGNQPQHF. The DNA for the CDR3 is TGTGCCAGTAGTATGGGAGACAGGGGCAATCAGCCCCAGCATTTT. Using reference TRBV19 and TRBJ1-5 for the parts outside the CDR3, the full variable domain is DGGITQSPKYLFRKEGQNVTLSCEQNLNHDAMYWYRQDPGQGLRLIYYSQIVNDFQKGDIAEGYSVSREKKESFPLTVTSAQKNPTAFYLCASSMGDRGNQPQHFGDGTRLSIL.

The rearrangement uses TRBV19 and TRBJ1-3; weak D call: TRBD1 (6 bases). V lost 8 bases to trimming and J lost 1 base, with 9 bases between them. The CDR3 is 13 amino acids. The V gene's germline CDR1 is LNHDA and CDR2 SQIVND (reference sequence). This CDR3 is CASCRGSGNTIYF. The CDR3 DNA reads as TGTGCCAGTTGCAGGGGATCTGGAAACACCATATATTTT.

The chain has TRBV10-3 and TRBJ1-2; TRBD1 is a possible D gene (6 bases). CDR3 length equals 17 residues. Germline loops: CDR1 ENHRY, CDR2 SYGVKD. Trimming took off 10 bases at V and 4 bases at J, with 28 bases between the two ends. The DNA of the CDR3 is TGTGCCAGCACCGCCACCCTTTCGACAGGCTCAGGCTATGGCTACACCTTC. This translates into CASTATLSTGSGYGYTF.

V gene TRBV27 combines with J gene TRBJ2-7; TRBD1 matches 9 bases. Germline V lookup: CDR1 MNHEY, CDR2 SMNVEV (reference sequence). With V trimmed by 6 bases and J by 6 bases, 6 bases remained unmatched. The length of the CDR3 is 13 residues. CDR3 sequence: CASSRDRDGEQYF. In nucleotides, the CDR3 is TGTGCCAGCAGCCGGGACAGGGATGGCGAGCAGTACTTC.

This clone was found once. The rearrangement joins TRBV30 to TRBJ1-3; D is possibly TRBD1 (6 bases). There are 14 residues in the CDR3. Trimming cost V 3 bases and J 3 bases, with 12 bases left between them. CDR1 GTSNPN and CDR2 SVGIG come from the germline V gene (reference sequence). The CDR3 here is CAWRMDRYGNTIYF. The CDR3 DNA follows: TGTGCCTGGAGGATGGACAGATATGGAAACACCATATATTTT. The whole variable domain, filled in from reference TRBV30 and TRBJ1-3, reads SQTIHQWPATLVQPVGSPLSLECTVEGTSNPNLYWYRQAAGRGLQLLFYSVGIGQISSEVPQNLSASRPQDRQFILSSKKLLLSDSGFYLCAWRMDRYGNTIYFGEGSWLTVV.

The genes are TRBV23-1 and TRBJ2-5, with a possible D match to TRBD1 (6 bases). TRBV23-1 is assigned to the ORF class and has an uncertain function. This CDR3 region has 13 residues. V lost 6 bases, J lost 6 bases, and 14 bases lay in between. The CDR3 loop reads CASSNGQRKTQYF. The CDR3 region has the DNA TGCGCCAGCAGCAACGGACAGAGGAAGACCCAGTACTTC.

The rearrangement links TRBV10-3 to TRBJ1-5; TRBD1 matches 8 bases. Germline V gene lookup returns CDR1 ENHRY and CDR2 SYGVKD. V trimming: 0 bases; J trimming: 2 bases; junction bases outside the gene matches: 0. The CDR3 runs 15 residues. The DNA for the CDR3 is TGTGCCATCAGTGAGTCGGGACAGGGCAATCAGCCCCAGCATTTT. This sequence encodes CAISESGQGNQPQHF.

There are a few counts of this clone. This sequence joins TRBV6-1 and TRBJ1-2, with D possibly matching TRBD1 (6 bases). This CDR3 has 16 residues. Germline V gene lookup returns CDR1 MNHNS and CDR2 SASEGT. V shed 3 bases and J shed 3 bases, with 17 bases lying between them. The CDR3 nucleotides read TGTGCCAGCAGTGAGGGAGTACGGGGGGCTTACTATGGCTACACCTTC. Translation: CASSEGVRGAYYGYTF.